The clone carrying this T cell receptor (beta chain) was counted between two and nine times. Its antigen is not identified. The sample belongs to a study of T-cell reconstitution after alpha-beta-depleted transplantation in children. Unique molecular identifiers were used in preparing the TCRbeta library. MiXCR, applied by TCRdb to the PCR reads, yields one record per CDR3 protein. The data contain about 29,000 distinct CDR3 sequences, about 5.8% of them seen just once; the ten biggest clones take up about 7%. Germline V gene data show CDR1 as MDHEN and CDR2 as SYDVKM. Trimming removed 3 bases from V and 1 base from J; junction bases left unmatched: 6. This CDR3 has 16 residues. Whole-study results and caveats: Expanded graft clones numbering several hundred reportedly gave rise to alpha-beta T cells about two months after transplant. Some patients' high day-60 TCRbeta diversity was attributed to recipient cells surviving conditioning. Most T-cell counts and diversity one year after the transplant came from T cells that were newly produced.

The clonotype comes from a male patient younger than 18 who had a stem cell transplant for acute myeloid leukemia, so the T cells may come from the graft donor. The rearrangement links TRBV28 to TRBJ2-7; 10 nucleotides match TRBD2. Sequenced material: PBMCs, mostly from graft donor cells, taken 180 days after TCRalphabeta/CD19-depleted stem cell transplant. CDR3 protein: CASSFGLAGVSYEQYF. The DNA for the CDR3 is TGTGCCAGCAGTTTTGGGCTAGCGGGAGTATCCTACGAGCAGTACTTC.